The clone carrying this T cell receptor beta chain was picked up a small number of times. The target antigen is unknown. These data originate in a study of identical twins. Addition of a universal primer site occurred through template switching, and cDNA carried unique molecular identifiers. TCRdb ran MiXCR on the 5' RACE reads and lists one entry per CDR3 protein. The sample includes about 890,000 distinct CDR3 sequences, more than 9% of them seen just once. The germline CDR1 and CDR2 sequences are PRHDT and FYEKMQ (reference sequence). The CDR3 has 17 amino acids. Trimming took 5 bases from V and 5 from J; bases not matched to a gene: 15. The study's findings and limits: Invariant T cells like MAIT and iNKT could partly confound the zero-insertion analyses. Not following the same donors, the study drew its conclusions from cross-sectional statistical analysis.

These same records also appear under a second study, on yellow fever vaccine responses in identical twins. In that study: Twins' T cell vaccine responses reportedly looked partly convergent, partly personalized.

The V gene is TRBV13, the J gene TRBJ2-1, with 7 nucleotides matching TRBD2. The sample comprised PBMCs. This TCR derives from a woman aged 18-29 years in good health. The CDR3 nucleotides are TGTGCCAGCAGCCTCCTAGCGGCGGGACCGAAGAACAATGAGCAGTTCTTC. Amino acids: CASSLLAAGPKNNEQFF.